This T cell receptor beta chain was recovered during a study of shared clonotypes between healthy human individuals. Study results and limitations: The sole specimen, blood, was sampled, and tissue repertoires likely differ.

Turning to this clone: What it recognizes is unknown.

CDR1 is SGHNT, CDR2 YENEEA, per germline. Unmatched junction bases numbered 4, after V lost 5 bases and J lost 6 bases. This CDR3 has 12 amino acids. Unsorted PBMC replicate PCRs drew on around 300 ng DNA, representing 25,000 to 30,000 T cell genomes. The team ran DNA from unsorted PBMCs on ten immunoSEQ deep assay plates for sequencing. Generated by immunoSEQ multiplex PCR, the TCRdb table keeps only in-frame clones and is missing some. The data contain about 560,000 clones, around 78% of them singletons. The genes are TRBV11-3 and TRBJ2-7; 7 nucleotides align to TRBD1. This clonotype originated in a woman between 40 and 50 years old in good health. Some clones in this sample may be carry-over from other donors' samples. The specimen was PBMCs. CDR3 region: CASSQTGFEQYF. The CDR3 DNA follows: TGTGCCAGCAGCCAGACAGGGTTCGAGCAGTACTTC.